The clone carrying this T cell receptor (beta chain) was detected only a few times. This sample is drawn from a study of blood T cells in healthy people across ages. With a J-beta primer mix and a sample-barcoded 5' primer, a second PCR ran about 7 to 11 cycles. Via MiXCR, TCRdb re-called the 5' RACE reads, giving one row per CDR3 protein. Of roughly 790,000 distinct CDR3 sequences detected, about 40% appear once; the ten largest clones hold around a fifth. Trimming removed 1 base from V and 5 bases from J; junction bases left unmatched: 7. The CDR3 sequence is 16 residues long. Germline V gene sequence: CDR1 SGHTA, CDR2 FQGNSA.

The TCR sequence derives from a woman aged 55-70 years in good health. Material for sequencing was blood. The V call is TRBV7-2, the J call TRBJ2-1, with 8 bases fitting TRBD2. The CDR3 coding sequence is TGTGCCAGCAGCTTAGTGCTTACTAGCGGTCACAATGAGCAGTTCTTC. This encodes CASSLVLTSGHNEQFF.